A selection of T cell receptor beta chains follows, all from one sample in a study of graft-versus-host responses after intestinal transplantation. For these TCRs, the target antigens are not known. Data came from immunoSEQ multiplex PCR; TCRdb stores just in-frame clones and leaves some out. The data show about 73,000 clones, almost 90% seen once. Sequenced here: unstimulated CD8+ T cells sorted from spleen or lymph node cells, sampled before transplant. The receptors were sampled from a human donor who was the organ donor for an intestinal transplant. Both conserved end residues are part of each CDR3. D genes are given only for firm matches. Only part of the rows carry a size: once, few, many, or a class if the clone is expanded.

size: -
D: TRBD1
V: TRBV5-4
J: TRBJ1-4
CDR3: CASSLDGQVEKLFF
DNA: TGTGCCAGCAGCTTGGACGGACAGGTTGAAAAACTGTTTTTT

size: -
D: -
V: TRBV6-5
J: TRBJ1-6
CDR3: CASSSESHNSPLHF
DNA: TGTGCCAGCAGTTCCGAGTCCCATAATTCACCCCTCCACTTT

size: -
D: TRBD1
V: TRBV7-9
J: TRBJ1-5
CDR3: CASSPLGTVHNSNQPQHF
DNA: TGTGCCAGCAGCCCCCTCGGGACAGTTCATAATAGCAATCAGCCCCAGCATTTT

size: -
D: -
V: TRBV19
J: TRBJ1-1
CDR3: CASRGFGNRNTEAFF
DNA: TGTGCCAGTAGGGGTTTCGGGAACCGGAACACTGAAGCTTTCTTT

size: -
D: TRBD2
V: TRBV11-2
J: TRBJ2-4
CDR3: CASSPTLAVAKNIQYF
DNA: TGTGCCAGCAGCCCGACTCTAGCGGTAGCCAAAAACATTCAGTACTTC

size: -
D: -
V: TRBV15
J: TRBJ1-1
CDR3: CATSRDRWWGENTEAFF
DNA: TGTGCCACCAGCAGAGATAGGTGGTGGGGCGAGAACACTGAAGCTTTCTTT

size: -
D: -
V: TRBV6-5
J: TRBJ2-2
CDR3: CASRNSGTHTGELFF
DNA: TGTGCCAGCAGAAACTCCGGGACTCACACCGGGGAGCTGTTTTTT

size: few
D: -
V: TRBV19
J: TRBJ1-6
CDR3: CASSILAENSPLHF
DNA: TGTGCCAGTAGTATTCTGGCAGAAAATTCACCCCTCCACTTT

size: once
D: TRBD2
V: TRBV27
J: TRBJ2-5
CDR3: CASSVLTSGGGETQYF
DNA: TGTGCCAGCAGCGTTCTGACTAGCGGGGGTGGAGAGACCCAGTACTTC

size: -
D: TRBD1
V: TRBV7-2
J: TRBJ2-1
CDR3: CASTGDRGSDEQFF
DNA: TGTGCCAGCACAGGGGACAGGGGTAGCGATGAGCAGTTCTTC

size: -
D: -
V: TRBV28
J: TRBJ1-5
CDR3: CASSSLWGGPGNQPQHF
DNA: TGTGCCAGCAGTTCGCTTTGGGGGGGGCCTGGCAATCAGCCCCAGCATTTT

size: -
D: TRBD1
V: TRBV13
J: TRBJ2-5
CDR3: CASSSPGTGGRETQYF
DNA: TGTGCCAGCAGCTCACCCGGGACAGGGGGCCGAGAGACCCAGTACTTC

size: few
D: -
V: TRBV7-9
J: TRBJ2-1
CDR3: CASSRGVTGYNEQFF
DNA: TGTGCCAGCAGCCGCGGAGTCACAGGGTACAATGAGCAGTTCTTC

size: once
D: -
V: TRBV5-1
J: TRBJ1-2
CDR3: CASSLARGHYGYTF
DNA: TGCGCCAGCAGCTTGGCGCGGGGCCACTATGGCTACACCTTC

size: -
D: TRBD1
V: TRBV6-1
J: TRBJ1-5
CDR3: CASSEATGGAGWQPQHF
DNA: TGTGCCAGCAGTGAAGCGACAGGGGGCGCGGGTTGGCAGCCCCAGCATTTT

size: -
D: -
V: TRBV6-1
J: TRBJ1-1
CDR3: CASSELPNTEAFF
DNA: TGTGCCAGCAGTGAACTACCGAACACTGAAGCTTTCTTT

size: -
D: -
V: TRBV5-6
J: TRBJ1-6
CDR3: CASSSQLNSYNSPLHF
DNA: TGTGCCAGCAGCTCACAATTGAACTCCTATAATTCACCCCTCCACTTT

size: -
D: -
V: TRBV2
J: TRBJ2-2
CDR3: CASKDRFTGELFF
DNA: TGTGCCAGCAAAGATCGGTTCACCGGGGAGCTGTTTTTT

size: -
D: -
V: TRBV7-3
J: TRBJ2-1
CDR3: CASSLSPAGHNEQFF
DNA: TGTGCCAGCAGCTTAAGCCCGGCTGGGCACAATGAGCAGTTCTTC

size: large
D: TRBD1
V: TRBV7-9
J: TRBJ1-2
CDR3: CASSHGQGANYGYTF
DNA: TGTGCCAGCAGCCACGGACAGGGGGCTAACTATGGCTACACCTTC

size: -
D: -
V: TRBV10-3
J: TRBJ1-1
CDR3: CAINQGSGNTEAFF
DNA: TGTGCCATAAACCAGGGGAGTGGGAACACTGAAGCTTTCTTT

size: -
D: TRBD1
V: TRBV27
J: TRBJ2-5
CDR3: CASSRIRVQGAGETQYF
DNA: TGTGCCAGCAGCCGCATTCGGGTACAGGGGGCGGGGGAGACCCAGTACTTC

size: once
D: TRBD1
V: TRBV6-5
J: TRBJ1-2
CDR3: CASSQGTVYGYTF
DNA: TGTGCCAGCAGTCAGGGGACAGTCTATGGCTACACCTTC

size: -
D: -
V: TRBV28
J: TRBJ1-5
CDR3: CASSLRSSRSNQPQHF
DNA: TGTGCCAGCAGTTTGAGGTCATCCCGTAGCAATCAGCCCCAGCATTTT

size: -
D: -
V: TRBV10-1
J: TRBJ1-5
CDR3: CASSESECRDYSNQPQHF
DNA: TGCGCCAGCAGTGAGTCGGAGTGCAGGGACTATAGCAATCAGCCCCAGCATTTT

size: -
D: TRBD2
V: TRBV11-3
J: TRBJ2-1
CDR3: CASSLGVGRGNEQFF
DNA: TGTGCCAGCAGCTTAGGCGTGGGGAGGGGTAATGAGCAGTTCTTC

size: few
D: TRBD1
V: TRBV28
J: TRBJ1-6
CDR3: CASSLGDSRSYNSPLHF
DNA: TGTGCCAGCAGTTTAGGGGACAGCCGGTCCTATAATTCACCCCTCCACTTT

size: once
D: -
V: TRBV28
J: TRBJ2-3
CDR3: CASSPRHVSQYF
DNA: TGTGCCAGCAGTCCGCGACATGTATCGCAGTATTTT

size: -
D: -
V: TRBV28
J: TRBJ1-5
CDR3: CASSLLAQNSNQPQHF
DNA: TGTGCCAGCAGTTTATTGGCACAAAATAGCAATCAGCCCCAGCATTTT

size: -
D: TRBD1
V: TRBV6-1
J: TRBJ1-6
CDR3: CASIPGQGDSPLHF
DNA: TGTGCCAGCATCCCGGGACAGGGCGATTCACCCCTCCACTTT

size: -
D: -
V: TRBV5-1
J: TRBJ1-2
CDR3: CASSFRGDYGYTF
DNA: TGCGCCAGCAGTTTCCGGGGGGACTATGGCTACACCTTC

size: -
D: -
V: TRBV13
J: TRBJ1-5
CDR3: CASSLGLIGAGGSNQPQHF
DNA: TGTGCCAGCAGCTTAGGCCTAATCGGGGCCGGGGGAAGCAATCAGCCCCAGCATTTT

size: -
D: -
V: TRBV6-1
J: TRBJ2-6
CDR3: CASSQGNSGANVLTF
DNA: TGTGCCAGCAGCCAGGGGAACTCTGGGGCCAACGTCCTGACTTTC

size: few
D: -
V: TRBV6-6
J: TRBJ1-4
CDR3: CASSYLSRDWGKLFF
DNA: TGTGCCAGCAGTTACCTCAGCAGGGACTGGGGAAAACTGTTTTTT

size: once
D: -
V: TRBV5-1
J: TRBJ1-1
CDR3: CASSLASGYHTEAFF
DNA: TGCGCCAGCAGCTTGGCATCAGGTTATCACACTGAAGCTTTCTTT

size: -
D: TRBD1
V: TRBV2
J: TRBJ2-3
CDR3: CASSLVPGQGETDTQYF
DNA: TGTGCCAGCAGCCTAGTACCGGGACAGGGGGAAACAGATACGCAGTATTTT

size: -
D: -
V: TRBV7-2
J: TRBJ2-3
CDR3: CASSRRLVPDTQYF
DNA: TGTGCCAGCAGCCGTAGACTAGTGCCAGATACGCAGTATTTT

size: -
D: -
V: TRBV5-4
J: TRBJ1-1
CDR3: CASSTDKNTEAFF
DNA: TGTGCCAGCAGCACCGACAAGAACACTGAAGCTTTCTTT

size: -
D: TRBD1
V: TRBV6-1
J: TRBJ1-1
CDR3: CASKIGQGWTEAFF
DNA: TGTGCCAGCAAAATAGGACAGGGGTGGACTGAAGCTTTCTTT

size: -
D: -
V: TRBV2
J: TRBJ1-4
CDR3: CASSGLGVGAVREKLFF
DNA: TGTGCCAGCAGTGGATTAGGGGTGGGGGCGGTAAGGGAAAAACTGTTTTTT

size: -
D: -
V: TRBV7-9
J: TRBJ1-6
CDR3: CASRDDGTRYSPLHF
DNA: TGTGCCAGCAGGGACGACGGGACTCGCTATTCACCCCTCCACTTT

size: -
D: -
V: TRBV27
J: TRBJ1-2
CDR3: CASSGTGNGYTF
DNA: TGTGCCAGCAGTGGAACAGGGAATGGCTACACCTTC

size: once
D: TRBD1
V: TRBV4-1
J: TRBJ1-2
CDR3: CASSHGQGAQVYGYTF
DNA: TGCGCCAGCAGCCATGGACAGGGGGCGCAGGTCTATGGCTACACCTTC

size: -
D: TRBD1
V: TRBV6-1
J: TRBJ2-1
CDR3: CASRDRGNEQFF
DNA: TGTGCCAGCAGGGACAGGGGAAATGAGCAGTTCTTC

size: -
D: TRBD1
V: TRBV7-2
J: TRBJ1-5
CDR3: CASSPTNEDRAGNQPQHF
DNA: TGTGCCAGCAGCCCGACAAACGAAGACAGGGCGGGCAATCAGCCCCAGCATTTT

size: -
D: -
V: TRBV27
J: TRBJ2-5
CDR3: CASSLAPFGQETQYF
DNA: TGTGCCAGCAGTTTGGCACCTTTCGGGCAAGAGACCCAGTACTTC

size: -
D: -
V: TRBV6-5
J: TRBJ1-1
CDR3: CASSPLLNTEAFF
DNA: TGTGCCAGCAGTCCCCTCTTGAACACTGAAGCTTTCTTT

size: once
D: TRBD1
V: TRBV28
J: TRBJ1-1
CDR3: CASSYGQAEAFF
DNA: TGTGCCAGCAGTTACGGACAGGCTGAAGCTTTCTTT

size: -
D: -
V: TRBV2
J: TRBJ1-5
CDR3: CASSVVGPLSDSNQPQHF
DNA: TGTGCCAGCAGTGTAGTGGGGCCACTAAGTGATAGCAATCAGCCCCAGCATTTT